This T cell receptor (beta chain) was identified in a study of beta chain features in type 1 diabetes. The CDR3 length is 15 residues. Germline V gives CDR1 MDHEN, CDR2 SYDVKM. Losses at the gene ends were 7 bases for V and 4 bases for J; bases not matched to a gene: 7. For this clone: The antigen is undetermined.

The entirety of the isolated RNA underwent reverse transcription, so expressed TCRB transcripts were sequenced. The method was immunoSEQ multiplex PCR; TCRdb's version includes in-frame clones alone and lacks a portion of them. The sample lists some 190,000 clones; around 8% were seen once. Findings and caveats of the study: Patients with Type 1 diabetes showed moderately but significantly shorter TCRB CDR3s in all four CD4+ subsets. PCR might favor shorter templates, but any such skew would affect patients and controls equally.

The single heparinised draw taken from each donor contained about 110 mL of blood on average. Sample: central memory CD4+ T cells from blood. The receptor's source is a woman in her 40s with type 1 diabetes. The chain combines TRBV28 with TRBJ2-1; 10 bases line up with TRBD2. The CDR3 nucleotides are TGTGCCAGCACCTCCCAGGGACTAGCGTACAATGAGCAGTTCTTC. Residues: CASTSQGLAYNEQFF.